The T cell receptor (beta chain) under discussion was sequenced for a study of blood T cell repertoires in COVID-19. Across the whole study: Samples taken during acute and convalescent COVID-19 were collected in the United States, Italy and Spain.

Assay: immunoSEQ multiplex PCR; the TCRdb copy retains only in-frame clones and omits some. This sample has about 190,000 clones; about 88% occur once, and the top ten carry roughly 3.2%. This clone was seen only once. Grouping used clinical history reported by participants in a survey and questionnaire. Recovered Cohort 3 donors showed two negative PCRs, clearance, or symptom resolution. V lost 8 bases and J 7 bases, leaving 15 bases between the germline ends. Germline V lookup: CDR1 MDHEN, CDR2 SYDVKM. The CDR3 loop spans 14 amino acids. This clonotype was obtained from a woman aged 25 to 45 who had recovered from COVID-19. Sequencing used PBMCs or T cells enriched from blood (not recorded which). V usage is TRBV28 and J usage is TRBJ1-6, with D maybe TRBD1 (6 bases). For the CDR3, the DNA is TGTGCCAGCGGACTGCTTCAGGGGAATTCACCCCTCCACTTT. It encodes CASGLLQGNSPLHF. Using reference TRBV28 and TRBJ1-6 for the parts outside the CDR3, the full variable domain is DVKVTQSSRYLVKRTGEKVFLECVQDMDHENMFWYRQDPGLGLRLIYFSYDVKMKEKGDIPEGYSVSREKKERFSLILESASTNQTSMYLCASGLLQGNSPLHFGNGTRLTVT.